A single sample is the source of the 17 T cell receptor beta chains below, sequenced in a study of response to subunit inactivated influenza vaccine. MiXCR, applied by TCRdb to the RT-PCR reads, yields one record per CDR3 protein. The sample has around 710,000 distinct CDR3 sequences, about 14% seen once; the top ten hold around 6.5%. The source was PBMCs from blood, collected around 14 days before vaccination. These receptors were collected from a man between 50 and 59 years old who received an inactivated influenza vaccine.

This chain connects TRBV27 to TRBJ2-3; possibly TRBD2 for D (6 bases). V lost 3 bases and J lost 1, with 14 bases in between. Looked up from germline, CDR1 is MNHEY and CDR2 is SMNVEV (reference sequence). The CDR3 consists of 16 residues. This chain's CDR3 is CASSLVAARRTDTQYF. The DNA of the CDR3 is TGTGCCAGCAGTTTGGTAGCGGCTCGTCGCACAGATACGCAGTATTTT.

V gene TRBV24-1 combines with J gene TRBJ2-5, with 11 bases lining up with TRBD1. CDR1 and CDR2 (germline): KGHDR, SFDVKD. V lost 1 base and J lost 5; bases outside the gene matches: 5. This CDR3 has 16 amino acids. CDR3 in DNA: TGTGCCACCAGTGATTTCGGACAGGGGGCACGGGAGACCCAGTACTTC. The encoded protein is CATSDFGQGARETQYF.

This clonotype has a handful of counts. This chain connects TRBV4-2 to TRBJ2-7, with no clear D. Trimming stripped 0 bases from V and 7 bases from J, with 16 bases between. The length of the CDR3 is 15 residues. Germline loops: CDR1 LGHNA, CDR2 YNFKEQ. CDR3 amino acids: CASSQDYRVLGEQYF. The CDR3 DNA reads TGTGCCAGCAGCCAAGATTATCGGGTACTGGGGGAGCAGTACTTC.

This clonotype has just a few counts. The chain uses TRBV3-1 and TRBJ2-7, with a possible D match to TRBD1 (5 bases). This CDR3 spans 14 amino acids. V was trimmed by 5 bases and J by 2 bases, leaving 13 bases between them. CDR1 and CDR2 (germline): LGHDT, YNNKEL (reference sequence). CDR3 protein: CASSEAGSPYEQYF. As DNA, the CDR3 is TGTGCCAGCAGCGAAGCAGGGTCGCCCTACGAGCAGTACTTC.

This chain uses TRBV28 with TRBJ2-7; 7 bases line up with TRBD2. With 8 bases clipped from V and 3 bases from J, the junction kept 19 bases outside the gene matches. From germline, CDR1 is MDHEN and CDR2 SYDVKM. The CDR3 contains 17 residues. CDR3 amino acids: CASSSSGEGARDYEQYF. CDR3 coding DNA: TGTGCCAGCTCTAGCTCGGGGGAGGGAGCGAGGGACTACGAGCAGTACTTC.

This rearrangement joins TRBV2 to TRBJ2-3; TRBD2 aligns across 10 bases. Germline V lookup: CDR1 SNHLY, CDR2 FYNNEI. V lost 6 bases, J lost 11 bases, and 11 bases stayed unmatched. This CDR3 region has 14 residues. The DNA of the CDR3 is TGTGCCAGCAGCGCTAGCGGGGGCCTCCCCAGGCAGTATTTT. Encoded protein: CASSASGGLPRQYF.

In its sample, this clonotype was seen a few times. This CDR3 is CASSIGVTVAGELFF. In nucleotides, the CDR3 is TGCGCCAGCAGCATAGGGGTTACGGTGGCCGGGGAGCTGTTTTTT. The V gene is TRBV5-1, the J gene TRBJ2-2, with a possible D match to TRBD1 (5 bases). Deletions cut 4 bases from V and 6 bases from J, with 16 bases between. The length of the CDR3 is 15 residues. The germline V gene encodes CDR1 SGHRS and CDR2 YFSETQ.

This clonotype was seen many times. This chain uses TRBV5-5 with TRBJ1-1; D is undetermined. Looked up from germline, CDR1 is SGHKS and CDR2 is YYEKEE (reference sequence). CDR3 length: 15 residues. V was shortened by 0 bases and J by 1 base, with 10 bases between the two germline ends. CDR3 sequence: CASSLGGAENTEAFF. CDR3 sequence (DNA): TGTGCCAGCAGCTTGGGAGGAGCCGAGAACACTGAAGCTTTCTTT.

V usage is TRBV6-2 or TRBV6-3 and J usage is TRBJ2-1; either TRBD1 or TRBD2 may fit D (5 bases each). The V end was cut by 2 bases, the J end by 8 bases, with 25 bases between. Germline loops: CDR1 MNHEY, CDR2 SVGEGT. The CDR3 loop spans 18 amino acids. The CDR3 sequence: CASSYQLGEGRANYEQFF. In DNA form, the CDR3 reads TGTGCCAGCAGTTACCAATTGGGAGAGGGGCGGGCGAACTATGAGCAGTTCTTC.

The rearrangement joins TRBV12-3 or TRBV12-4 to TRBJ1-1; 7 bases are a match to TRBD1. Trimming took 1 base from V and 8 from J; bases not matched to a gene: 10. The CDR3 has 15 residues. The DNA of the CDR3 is TGTGCCAGCAGTTTAGGTGTGGAGGGGGCCCTGGAAGCTTTCTTT. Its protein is CASSLGVEGALEAFF.

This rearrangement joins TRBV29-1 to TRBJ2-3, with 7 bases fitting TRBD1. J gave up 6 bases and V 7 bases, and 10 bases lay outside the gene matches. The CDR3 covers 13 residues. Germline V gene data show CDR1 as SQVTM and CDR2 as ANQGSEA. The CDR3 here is CSAAGTVTDTQYF. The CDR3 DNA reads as TGCAGCGCAGCAGGGACAGTAACCGATACGCAGTATTTT.

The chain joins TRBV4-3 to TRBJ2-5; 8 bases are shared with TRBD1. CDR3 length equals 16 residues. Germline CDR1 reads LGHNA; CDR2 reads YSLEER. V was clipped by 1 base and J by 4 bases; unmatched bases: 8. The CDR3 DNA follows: TGCGCCAGCAGCCAAGGTCCTGGACAGGGCGCAGAGACCCAGTACTTC. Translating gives CASSQGPGQGAETQYF.

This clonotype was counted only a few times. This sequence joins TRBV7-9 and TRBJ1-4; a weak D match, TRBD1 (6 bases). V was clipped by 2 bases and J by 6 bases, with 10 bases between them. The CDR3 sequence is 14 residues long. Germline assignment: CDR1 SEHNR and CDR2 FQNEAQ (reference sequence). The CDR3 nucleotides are TGTGCCAGCAGCTTACGTCGACAGGATGAAAAACTGTTTTTT. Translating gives CASSLRRQDEKLFF. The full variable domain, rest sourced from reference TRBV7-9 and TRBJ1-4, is DTGVSQNPRHKITKRGQNVTFRCDPISEHNRLYWYRQTLGQGPEFLTYFQNEAQLEKSRLLSDRFSAERPKGSFSTLEIQRTEQGDSAMYLCASSLRRQDEKLFFGSGTQLSVL.

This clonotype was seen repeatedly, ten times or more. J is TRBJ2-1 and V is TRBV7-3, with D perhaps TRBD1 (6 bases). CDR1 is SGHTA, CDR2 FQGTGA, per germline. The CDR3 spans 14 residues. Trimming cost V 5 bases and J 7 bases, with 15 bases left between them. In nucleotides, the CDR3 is TGTGCCAGCAGCCCGTCCCAGGGGCAGAATGAGCAGTTCTTC. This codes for CASSPSQGQNEQFF.

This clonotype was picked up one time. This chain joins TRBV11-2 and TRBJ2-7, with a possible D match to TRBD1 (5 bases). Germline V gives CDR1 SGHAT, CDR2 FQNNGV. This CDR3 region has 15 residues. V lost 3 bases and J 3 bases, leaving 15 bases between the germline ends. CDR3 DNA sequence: TGTGCCAGCAGCTTGGGGCCACCCGATATCTACGAGCAGTACTTC. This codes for CASSLGPPDIYEQYF.

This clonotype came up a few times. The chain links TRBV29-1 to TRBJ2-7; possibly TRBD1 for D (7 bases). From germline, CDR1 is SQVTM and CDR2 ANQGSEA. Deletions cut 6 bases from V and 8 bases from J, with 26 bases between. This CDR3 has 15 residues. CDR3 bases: TGCAGCGTCGACGAGGTGGGGACAGCGACTAGTAAGCAGTACTTC. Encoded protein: CSVDEVGTATSKQYF.

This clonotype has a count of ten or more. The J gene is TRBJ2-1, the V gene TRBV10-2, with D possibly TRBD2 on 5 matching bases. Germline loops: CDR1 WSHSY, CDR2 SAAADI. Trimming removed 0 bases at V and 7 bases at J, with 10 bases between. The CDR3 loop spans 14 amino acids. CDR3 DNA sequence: TGCGCCAGCAGTGAGTCAGAGGGTGCGAATGAGCAGTTCTTC. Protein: CASSESEGANEQFF.